The entry below gives a single T cell receptor (beta chain) sequence along with its context. Its antigen is not identified. This CDR3 comprises 15 residues. Germline CDR1 and CDR2: SGHRS and YFSETQ. The V and J ends lost 4 bases and 4 bases, in that order; junction bases with no gene match: 5. The data originate from a study of cytomegalovirus exposure and HLA in healthy donors. Study-level findings and limits: Researchers counted around 160 TCR beta chains as cytomegalovirus-associated. The authors later found HLA-associated TCR beta chains more clonally expanded than equally common others. TRBV6-2, TRBV6-3 and other indistinguishable V segments were excluded.

Use of 60 Vbeta and 13 Jbeta primers characterized the PCR. Sequencing was performed with immunoSEQ multiplex PCR; in TCRdb, only in-frame clones are kept and a portion is missing. Of under 250,000 clones detected, around 80% appear once; the ten largest clones hold 6%. The sequenced sample consisted of PBMCs. The receptor was derived from a man in his forties or fifties in good health and CMV-seropositive. The chain carries TRBV5-1 and TRBJ2-5, with 12 bases that match TRBD1. The CDR3 DNA is TGCGCCAGCAGCCCAGGGACAGGGGGCGTAGAGACCCAGTACTTC. This translates into CASSPGTGGVETQYF. Variable domain in full (rest from reference TRBV5-1 and TRBJ2-5): KAGVTQTPRYLIKTRGQQVTLSCSPISGHRSVSWYQQTPGQGLQFLFEYFSETQRNKGNFPGRFSGRQFSNSRSEMNVSTLELGDSALYLCASSPGTGGVETQYFGPGTRLLVL.